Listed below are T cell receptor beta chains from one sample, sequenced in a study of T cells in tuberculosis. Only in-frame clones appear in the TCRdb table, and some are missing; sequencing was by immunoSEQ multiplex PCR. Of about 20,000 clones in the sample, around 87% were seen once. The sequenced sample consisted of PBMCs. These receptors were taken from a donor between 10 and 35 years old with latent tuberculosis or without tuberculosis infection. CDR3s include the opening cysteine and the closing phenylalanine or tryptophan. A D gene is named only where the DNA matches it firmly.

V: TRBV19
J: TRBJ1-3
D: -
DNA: TGTGCCAGTAGTATACTAGGCTCTGGAAACACCATATATTTT
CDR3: CASSILGSGNTIYF

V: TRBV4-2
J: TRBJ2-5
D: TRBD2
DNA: TGTGCCAGCAGCCCATACAAGGTCGCGGCGGGGGAGGGCGAGACCCAGTACTTC
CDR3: CASSPYKVAAGEGETQYF

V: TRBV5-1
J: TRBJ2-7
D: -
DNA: TGCGCCAGCAGCCCACCCGATCTGGCGGCCTACGAGCAGTACTTC
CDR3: CASSPPDLAAYEQYF

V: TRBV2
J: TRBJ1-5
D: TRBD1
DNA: TGTGCCAGCAGGAGGGACAGGGGGCGCAATCAGCCCCAGCATTTT
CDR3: CASRRDRGRNQPQHF

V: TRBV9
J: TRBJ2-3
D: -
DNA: TGTGCCAGCAGCGTAGCTACTCCGGCGGGGAGCCCACGGGCCACAGATACGCAGTATTTT
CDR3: CASSVATPAGSPRATDTQYF

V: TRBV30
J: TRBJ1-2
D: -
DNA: TGTGCCTGGAGCATGGAGACAGGTGGCTACACCTTC
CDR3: CAWSMETGGYTF

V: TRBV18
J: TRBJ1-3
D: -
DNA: TGTGCCAGCTCACGGACAGATGGTATTAGTCCCGGAAACACCATATATTTT
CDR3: CASSRTDGISPGNTIYF

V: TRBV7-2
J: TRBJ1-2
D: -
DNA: TGTGCCAGCAACCCACAGGGCGGCTATGGCTACACCTTC
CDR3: CASNPQGGYGYTF

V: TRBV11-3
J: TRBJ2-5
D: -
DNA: TGTGCCAGCAGCAAACAGGGGAGGATGGAGACCCAGTACTTC
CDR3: CASSKQGRMETQYF

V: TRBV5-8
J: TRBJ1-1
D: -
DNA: TGTGCCAGCAGCTTGGTGGCAGTCAACACTGAAGCTTTCTTT
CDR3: CASSLVAVNTEAFF

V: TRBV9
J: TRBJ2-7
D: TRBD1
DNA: TGTGCCAGCAGCGTCGAGACAGGGGTCGAGCAGTACTTC
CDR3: CASSVETGVEQYF

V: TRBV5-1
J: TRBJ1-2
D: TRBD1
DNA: TGCGCCAGCAGCTTGACAGGGGGCGCTTACTATGGCTACACCTTC
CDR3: CASSLTGGAYYGYTF

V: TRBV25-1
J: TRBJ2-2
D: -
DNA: TGTGCCAGCAGTGAAACTGAAACAGGGACCGGGGAGCTGTTTTTT
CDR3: CASSETETGTGELFF

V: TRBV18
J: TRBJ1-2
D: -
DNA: TGTGCCAGCTCACCAGCGTCGCAGGGACGGGAGTATGGCTACACCTTC
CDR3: CASSPASQGREYGYTF

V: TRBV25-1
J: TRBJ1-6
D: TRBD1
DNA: TGTGCCAGCAGTGACGCAGGGGGCGCCTCACCCCTCCACTTT
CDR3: CASSDAGGASPLHF

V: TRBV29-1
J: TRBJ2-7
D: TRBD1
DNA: TGCAGCGGAGGGGACAGTGGCAACGAGCAGTACTTC
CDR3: CSGGDSGNEQYF